This TCR beta chain was observed in a study of shared clonotypes between healthy human individuals. On the study more broadly: Those who served as donors were a couple of women and three men between the ages of 18 and 49.

Data came from immunoSEQ multiplex PCR; TCRdb stores just in-frame clones and leaves some out. The data hold roughly 2 million clones, with 85% to 95% observed a single time. Germline loops: CDR1 SGHKS, CDR2 YYEKEE (reference sequence). This CDR3 comprises 13 residues. V lost 9 bases and J lost 8; bases outside the gene matches: 6. Naive CD8 cells comprised CD45RO-negative, CCR7-positively selected cells, excluding terminally differentiated effector memory CD45RA+ cells. The receptor was isolated from a man aged 18 to 29 in good health. The material sequenced was naive CD8+ T cells sorted from blood. The gene calls are TRBV5-5 and TRBJ1-6; TRBD1 matches at 9 bases. CDR3 DNA: TGTGCCACCTCCGGGACAGGGTATTCACCCCTCCACTTT. This gives the protein CATSGTGYSPLHF.